This TCR beta chain was captured by sequencing in a study of T-cell reconstitution after alpha-beta-depleted transplantation in children. Trimming cost V 4 bases and J 1 base; bases outside gene matches: 6. Germline assignment: CDR1 SGHRS and CDR2 YFSETQ. The length of the CDR3 is 16 residues. During its preparation, the TCRbeta library received unique molecular identifiers. Via MiXCR, TCRdb re-called the PCR reads, giving one row per CDR3 protein. Of about 230,000 distinct CDR3 sequences listed, about 9.6% were seen once; the top ten hold approximately 5%. In its sample, this clonotype was seen many times.

The specimen was PBMCs from the stem cell graft donor, collected from the stem cell graft. This rearrangement joins TRBV5-1 to TRBJ2-3, with 10 bases that match TRBD2. This sequence was found in a human donor who donated a stem cell graft to a child with SCID. CDR3 residues: CASSLNLAGGTDTQYF. CDR3 coding DNA: TGCGCCAGCAGCCTGAACCTAGCGGGGGGCACAGATACGCAGTATTTT.